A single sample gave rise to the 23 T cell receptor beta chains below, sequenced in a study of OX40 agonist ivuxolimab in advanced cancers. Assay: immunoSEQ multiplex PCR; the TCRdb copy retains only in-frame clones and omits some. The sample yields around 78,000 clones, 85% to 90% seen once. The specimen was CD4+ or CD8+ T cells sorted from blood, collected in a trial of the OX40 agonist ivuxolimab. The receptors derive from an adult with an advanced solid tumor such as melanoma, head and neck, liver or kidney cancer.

Here the CDR3 reads CASSLRLAGASSEQFF. The CDR3 DNA follows: TGCGCCAGCAGCTTGAGACTAGCGGGAGCCAGCAGTGAGCAGTTCTTC. V gene TRBV5-1 combines with J gene TRBJ2-1, with 12 bases aligning to TRBD2. CDR1 and CDR2 from the germline V gene are SGHRS and YFSETQ. The CDR3 is 16 amino acids. V lost 1 base and J lost 9; bases outside the gene matches: 8.

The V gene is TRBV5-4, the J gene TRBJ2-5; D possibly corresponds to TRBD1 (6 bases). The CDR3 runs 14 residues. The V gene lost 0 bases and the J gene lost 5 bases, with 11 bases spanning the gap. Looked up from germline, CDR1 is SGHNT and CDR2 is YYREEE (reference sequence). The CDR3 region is CASSLAGQSETQYF. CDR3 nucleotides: TGTGCCAGCAGCTTGGCTGGACAGTCGGAGACCCAGTACTTC. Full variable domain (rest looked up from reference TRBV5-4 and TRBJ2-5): ETGVTQSPTHLIKTRGQQVTLRCSSQSGHNTVSWYQQALGQGPQFIFQYYREEENGRGNFPPRFSGLQFPNYSSELNVNALELDDSALYLCASSLAGQSETQYFGPGTRLLVL.

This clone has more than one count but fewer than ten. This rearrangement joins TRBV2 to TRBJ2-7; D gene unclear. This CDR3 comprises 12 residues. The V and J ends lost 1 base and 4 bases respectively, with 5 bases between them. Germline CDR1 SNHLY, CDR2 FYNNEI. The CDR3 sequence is CASSEDGYEQYF. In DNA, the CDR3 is TGTGCCAGCAGTGAAGACGGTTACGAGCAGTACTTC.

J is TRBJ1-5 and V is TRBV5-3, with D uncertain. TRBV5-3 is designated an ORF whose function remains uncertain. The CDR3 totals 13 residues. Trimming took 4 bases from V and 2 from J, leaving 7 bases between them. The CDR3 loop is CARSRTGNQPQHF. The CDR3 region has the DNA TGTGCCAGAAGCCGCACTGGCAATCAGCCCCAGCATTTT.

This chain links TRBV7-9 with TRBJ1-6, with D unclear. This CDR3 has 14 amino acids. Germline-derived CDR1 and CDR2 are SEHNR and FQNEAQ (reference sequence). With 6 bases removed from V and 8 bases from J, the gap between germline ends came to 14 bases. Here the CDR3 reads CASSSQASDSPLHF. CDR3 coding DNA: TGTGCCAGCAGTTCTCAGGCATCGGATTCACCCCTCCACTTT.

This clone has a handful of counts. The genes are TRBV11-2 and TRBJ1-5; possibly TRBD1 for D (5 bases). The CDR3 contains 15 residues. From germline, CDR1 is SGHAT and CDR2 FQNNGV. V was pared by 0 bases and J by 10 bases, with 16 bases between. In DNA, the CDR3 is TGTGCCAGCAGCTTAGATCGGGGCCTTACTTCCCCCCAGCATTTT. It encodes CASSLDRGLTSPQHF.

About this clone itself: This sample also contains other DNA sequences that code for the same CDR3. The CDR3 coding sequence is TGTGCCTGGAGTGTCCAGGGGGCGCGGACTGAAGCTTTCTTT. Protein product: CAWSVQGARTEAFF. V and J are TRBV30 and TRBJ1-1; 8 bases map to TRBD1. Per the germline V gene, CDR1 is GTSNPN and CDR2 is SVGIG (reference sequence). CDR3 size: 14 residues. V dropped 0 bases and J dropped 5; count of bases not matched to a gene: 5.

This chain's CDR3 is CASSPYGTGGKDTQYF. The CDR3 DNA follows: TGTGCCAGCTCACCATACGGGACAGGGGGCAAAGATACGCAGTATTTT. The chain uses TRBV18 and TRBJ2-3, with 12 positions matching TRBD1. CDR3 length: 16 amino acids. The V gene end was trimmed by 2 bases and the J gene end by 5 bases; junction bases not matched to a gene: 5. Germline assignment: CDR1 KGHSH and CDR2 LQKENI.

CDR3: CASSLRVSPSGRSSGANVLTF. CDR3 coding DNA: TGTGCCAGCAGCTTACGGGTCAGCCCTAGCGGGAGGTCTTCTGGGGCCAACGTCCTGACTTTC. V is TRBV7-8 and J is TRBJ2-6; 11 nucleotides match TRBD2. CDR3 length: 21 amino acids. V lost 2 bases and J lost 1; bases outside the gene matches: 13. Germline V gives CDR1 SGHVS, CDR2 FQNEAQ.

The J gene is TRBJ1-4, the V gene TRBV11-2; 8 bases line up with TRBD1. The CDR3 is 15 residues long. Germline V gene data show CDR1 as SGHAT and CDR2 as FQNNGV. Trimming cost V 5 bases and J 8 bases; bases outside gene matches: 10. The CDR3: CASSLDRGFGEKLFF. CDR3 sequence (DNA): TGTGCCAGCAGCCTCGACAGGGGCTTTGGCGAAAAACTGTTTTTT. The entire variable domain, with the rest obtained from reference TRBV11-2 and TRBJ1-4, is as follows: EAGVAQSPRYKIIEKRQSVAFWCNPISGHATLYWYQQILGQGPKLLIQFQNNGVVDDSQLPKDRFSAERLKGVDSTLKIQPAKLEDSAVYLCASSLDRGFGEKLFFGSGTQLSVL.

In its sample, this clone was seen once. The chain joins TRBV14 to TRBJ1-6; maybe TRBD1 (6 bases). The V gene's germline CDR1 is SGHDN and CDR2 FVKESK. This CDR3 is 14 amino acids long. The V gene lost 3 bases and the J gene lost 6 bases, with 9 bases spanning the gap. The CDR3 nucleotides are TGTGCCAGCAGCCAGGGGGCAGCTAATTCACCCCTCCACTTT. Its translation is CASSQGAANSPLHF.

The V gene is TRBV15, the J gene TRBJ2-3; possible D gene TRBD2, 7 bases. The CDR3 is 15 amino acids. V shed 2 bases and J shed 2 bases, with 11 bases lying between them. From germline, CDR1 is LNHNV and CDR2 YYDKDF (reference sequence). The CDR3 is CATSRWGGPTDTQYF. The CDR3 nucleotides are TGTGCCACCAGCAGATGGGGGGGGCCCACAGATACGCAGTATTTT. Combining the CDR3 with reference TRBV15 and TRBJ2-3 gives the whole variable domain DAMVIQNPRYQVTQFGKPVTLSCSQTLNHNVMYWYQQKSSQAPKLLFHYYDKDFNNEADTPDNFQSRRPNTSFCFLDIRSPGLGDTAMYLCATSRWGGPTDTQYFGPGTRLTVL.

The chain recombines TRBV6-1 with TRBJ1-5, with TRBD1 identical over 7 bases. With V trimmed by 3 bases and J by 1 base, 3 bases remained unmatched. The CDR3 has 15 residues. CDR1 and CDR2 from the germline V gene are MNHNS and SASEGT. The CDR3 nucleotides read TGTGCCAGCAGTGACCAGACAGGGAGCAATCAGCCCCAGCATTTT. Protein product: CASSDQTGSNQPQHF.

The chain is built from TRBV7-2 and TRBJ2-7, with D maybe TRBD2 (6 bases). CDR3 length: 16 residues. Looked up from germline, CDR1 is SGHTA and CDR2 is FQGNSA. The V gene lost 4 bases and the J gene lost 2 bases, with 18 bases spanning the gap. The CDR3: CASSSWGVVPTYEQYF. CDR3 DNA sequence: TGTGCCAGCAGCTCCTGGGGGGTGGTACCCACCTACGAGCAGTACTTC.

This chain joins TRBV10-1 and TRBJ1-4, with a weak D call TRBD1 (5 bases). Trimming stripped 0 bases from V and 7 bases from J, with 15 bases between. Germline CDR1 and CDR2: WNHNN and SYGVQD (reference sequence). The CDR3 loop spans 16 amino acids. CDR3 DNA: TGCGCCAGCAGTGAGTCGGGAGGGGTCGACGGTGAAAAACTGTTTTTT. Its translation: CASSESGGVDGEKLFF.

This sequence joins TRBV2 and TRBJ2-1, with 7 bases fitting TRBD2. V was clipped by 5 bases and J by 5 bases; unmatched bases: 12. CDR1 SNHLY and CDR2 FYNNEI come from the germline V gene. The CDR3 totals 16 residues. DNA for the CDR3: TGTGCCAGCAGTTCCCGGGTAGCGGGCCAAAACAATGAGCAGTTCTTC. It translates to CASSSRVAGQNNEQFF.

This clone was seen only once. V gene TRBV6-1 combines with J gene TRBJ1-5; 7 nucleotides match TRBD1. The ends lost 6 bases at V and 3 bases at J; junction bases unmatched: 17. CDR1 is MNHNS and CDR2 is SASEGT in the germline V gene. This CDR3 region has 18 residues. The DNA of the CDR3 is TGTGCCAGCAGCGAATATGCCATACAACAGGGGCTCAATCAGCCCCAGCATTTT. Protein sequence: CASSEYAIQQGLNQPQHF.

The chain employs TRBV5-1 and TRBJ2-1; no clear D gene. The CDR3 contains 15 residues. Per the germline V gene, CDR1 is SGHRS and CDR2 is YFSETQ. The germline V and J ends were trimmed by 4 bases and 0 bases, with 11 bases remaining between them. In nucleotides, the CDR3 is TGCGCCAGCAGCCTCAAAAACACCTCCTACAATGAGCAGTTCTTC. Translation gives CASSLKNTSYNEQFF. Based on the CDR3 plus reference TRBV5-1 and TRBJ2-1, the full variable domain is KAGVTQTPRYLIKTRGQQVTLSCSPISGHRSVSWYQQTPGQGLQFLFEYFSETQRNKGNFPGRFSGRQFSNSRSEMNVSTLELGDSALYLCASSLKNTSYNEQFFGPGTRLTVL.

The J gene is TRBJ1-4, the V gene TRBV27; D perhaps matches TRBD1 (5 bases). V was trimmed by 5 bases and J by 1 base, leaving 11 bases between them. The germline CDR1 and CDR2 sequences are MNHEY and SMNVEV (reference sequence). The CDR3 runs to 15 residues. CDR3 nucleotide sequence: TGTGCCAGCAGTACCGACAGACTAACTAATGAAAAACTGTTTTTT. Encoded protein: CASSTDRLTNEKLFF.

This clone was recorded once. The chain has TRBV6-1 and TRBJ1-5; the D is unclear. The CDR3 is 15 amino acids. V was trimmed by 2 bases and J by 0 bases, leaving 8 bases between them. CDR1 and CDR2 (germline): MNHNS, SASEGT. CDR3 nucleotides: TGTGCCAGCAGTGAAAAAGATTCTAGCAATCAGCCCCAGCATTTT. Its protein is CASSEKDSSNQPQHF.

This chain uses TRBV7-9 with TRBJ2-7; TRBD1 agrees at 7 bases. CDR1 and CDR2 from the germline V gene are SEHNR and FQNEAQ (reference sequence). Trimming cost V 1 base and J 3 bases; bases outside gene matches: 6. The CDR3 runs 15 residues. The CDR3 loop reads CASSLGQGLRYEQYF. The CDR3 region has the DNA TGTGCCAGCAGCTTAGGACAGGGCCTTCGCTACGAGCAGTACTTC.

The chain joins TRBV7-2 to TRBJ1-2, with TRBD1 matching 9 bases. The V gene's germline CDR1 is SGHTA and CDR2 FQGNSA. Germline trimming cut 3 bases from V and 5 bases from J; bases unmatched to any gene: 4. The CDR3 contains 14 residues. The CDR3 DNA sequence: TGTGCCAGCAGCTTGGACAGGGGTGATTATGGCTACACCTTC. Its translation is CASSLDRGDYGYTF.

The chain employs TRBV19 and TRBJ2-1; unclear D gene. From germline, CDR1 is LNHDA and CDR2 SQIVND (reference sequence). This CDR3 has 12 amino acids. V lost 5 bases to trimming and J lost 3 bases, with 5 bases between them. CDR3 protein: CASSDLYNEQFF. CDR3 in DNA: TGTGCCAGTAGTGACCTCTACAATGAGCAGTTCTTC.